Listed below are T cell receptor beta chains from one sample, sequenced in a study of T cell responses to AZD1222 COVID-19 vaccine. Profiling relied on immunoSEQ multiplex PCR, and the TCRdb table lists in-frame clones only, not all of them. The sample records under 140,000 clones, 92% being singletons. The sequences come from peripheral blood, collected on day 0 of AZD1222 vaccination. These receptors all come from an adult in good health. Both conserved end residues are part of each CDR3. D genes are given only for firm matches. Expanded clones are given a class, and other clones once, few, many or no size at all.

clone size	J gene	D gene	V gene	CDR3 protein	CDR3 DNA
NA	TRBJ2-3	NA	TRBV4-1	CASSQEERGTQYF	TGCGCCAGCAGCCAAGAGGAGAGGGGGACGCAGTATTTT
NA	TRBJ2-7	NA	TRBV25-1	CASGKFGTLFNYEQYF	TGTGCCAGCGGTAAATTCGGGACACTTTTCAACTACGAGCAGTACTTC
NA	TRBJ2-2	TRBD1	TRBV28	CASSGTGANTGELFF	TGTGCCAGCAGTGGGACAGGGGCGAACACCGGGGAGCTGTTTTTT
NA	TRBJ1-5	TRBD1	TRBV19	CASKNQGAIENQPQHF	TGTGCCAGTAAAAACCAGGGGGCGATTGAAAATCAGCCCCAGCATTTT
NA	TRBJ1-5	TRBD1	TRBV9	CASSPQAGTGVQPQHF	TGTGCCAGCAGCCCCCAGGCAGGGACAGGGGTTCAGCCCCAGCATTTT
NA	TRBJ1-2	NA	TRBV11-1	CASSLEGNYGYTF	TGTGCCAGCAGCTTAGAGGGTAACTATGGCTACACCTTC
NA	TRBJ1-1	TRBD1	TRBV4-2	CASRYGTGRTEAFF	TGTGCCAGCCGATACGGGACAGGGAGAACTGAAGCTTTCTTT
NA	TRBJ1-4	NA	TRBV5-1	CASSPTYNSEKLFF	TGCGCCAGCAGCCCGACATACAACAGTGAAAAACTGTTTTTT
NA	TRBJ1-3	NA	TRBV3-1/TRBV3-2	CASSQAENTIYF	TGTGCCAGCAGCCAAGCAGAAAACACCATATATTTT
NA	TRBJ2-1	NA	TRBV12-3/TRBV12-4	CASSRAAVNEQFF	TGTGCCAGCAGCCGCGCGGCCGTTAATGAGCAGTTCTTC
NA	TRBJ1-6	NA	TRBV28	CASSLRLSSPLHF	TGTGCCAGCAGTTTACGTCTTTCCTCACCCCTCCACTTT
NA	TRBJ2-2	TRBD1	TRBV5-6	CASRTGGNTGELFF	TGTGCCAGCAGAACAGGGGGCAACACCGGGGAGCTGTTTTTT
NA	TRBJ1-3	NA	TRBV6-5	CASSYKAGNTIYF	TGTGCCAGCAGTTACAAGGCCGGAAACACCATATATTTT
NA	TRBJ1-1	NA	TRBV5-1	CASSLFGGLGGTEAFF	TGCGCCAGCAGCTTATTCGGGGGGCTGGGTGGCACTGAAGCTTTCTTT
NA	TRBJ2-1	TRBD1	TRBV27	CASRRQGNEQFF	TGTGCCAGCAGAAGACAGGGCAATGAGCAGTTCTTC
NA	TRBJ2-1	NA	TRBV5-4	CASSLEPQVEQFF	TGTGCCAGCAGCTTGGAACCCCAGGTGGAGCAGTTCTTC
NA	TRBJ1-2	NA	TRBV27	CASSLGDANYGYTF	TGTGCCAGCAGTTTAGGGGATGCTAACTATGGCTACACCTTC
NA	TRBJ1-2	NA	TRBV19	CASSMGLGVGYTF	TGTGCCAGTAGTATGGGACTTGGGGTCGGCTACACCTTC
NA	TRBJ1-6	NA	TRBV19	CASTISSYNSPLHF	TGTGCCAGTACCATCAGCTCCTATAATTCACCCCTCCACTTT
few	TRBJ1-2	TRBD1	TRBV7-9	CASSLADRPNYGYTF	TGTGCCAGCAGCTTAGCGGACAGGCCTAACTATGGCTACACCTTC
NA	TRBJ2-1	NA	TRBV5-4	CASSLPTGRYEQFF	TGTGCCAGCAGCCTACCGACAGGGAGGTATGAGCAGTTCTTC
NA	TRBJ2-5	TRBD1	TRBV7-6	CASSSSGQGLGETQYF	TGTGCCAGCAGCTCCTCCGGACAGGGGCTGGGAGAGACCCAGTACTTC
NA	TRBJ2-2	TRBD2	TRBV3-1/TRBV3-2	CASTWGGLHAGELFF	TGTGCCAGCACCTGGGGGGGACTTCATGCCGGGGAGCTGTTTTTT
NA	TRBJ1-4	NA	TRBV28	CASKGEYEKLFF	TGTGCCAGCAAAGGGGAATATGAAAAACTGTTTTTT
once	TRBJ1-5	NA	TRBV6-5	CASRGGADRNQPQHF	TGTGCCAGCAGGGGGGGGGCAGACCGCAATCAGCCCCAGCATTTT
NA	TRBJ2-7	TRBD1	TRBV5-4	CASSKPPGQGYYEQYF	TGTGCCAGCAGTAAACCCCCGGGACAGGGGTACTACGAGCAGTACTTC
few	TRBJ1-1	NA	TRBV19	CASDSNTEAFF	TGTGCCAGCGACAGTAACACTGAAGCTTTCTTT
NA	TRBJ1-4	NA	TRBV12-1	CASSFGSGSANEKLFF	NA
NA	TRBJ1-4	NA	TRBV27	CASSPRKVTREKLFF	TGTGCCAGCAGCCCACGGAAGGTTACGCGGGAAAAACTGTTTTTT
NA	TRBJ1-5	TRBD1	TRBV19	CASRGQGRGNQPQHF	TGTGCCAGTAGGGGACAGGGTAGAGGCAATCAGCCCCAGCATTTT
NA	TRBJ1-4	NA	TRBV2	CASSNPSGSEKLFF	TGTGCCAGCAGTAATCCTTCTGGATCGGAAAAACTGTTTTTT
NA	TRBJ2-7	TRBD1	TRBV19	CASSRQGPPYEQYF	TGTGCCAGTAGTAGACAGGGTCCACCCTACGAGCAGTACTTC
NA	TRBJ1-5	NA	TRBV6-1	CASSGARAPQPQHF	TGTGCCAGCAGTGGAGCCAGGGCGCCCCAGCCCCAGCATTTT
NA	TRBJ1-4	TRBD1	TRBV18	CASSPQGASGEKLFF	TGTGCCAGCTCACCGCAGGGGGCTTCTGGCGAAAAACTGTTTTTT
NA	TRBJ1-5	TRBD1	TRBV19	CASSTTGGAGQPQHF	TGTGCCAGTAGTACCACAGGGGGCGCGGGTCAGCCCCAGCATTTT